This T cell receptor beta chain was recorded in a study of cytomegalovirus exposure and HLA in healthy donors. 13 Jbeta primers and 60 Vbeta primers were used for the PCR. Clones were sequenced by immunoSEQ multiplex PCR, and TCRdb holds only the in-frame ones, with some missing. The sample holds some 160,000 clones, roughly 70% seen once. V lost 4 bases and J lost 6; bases outside the gene matches: 13. The CDR3 totals 16 residues. Germline CDR1 and CDR2: GTSNPN and SVGIG (reference sequence). The chain is built from TRBV30 and TRBJ2-1, with TRBD1 matching 9 bases. Sample: PBMCs. This sequence originates from a woman aged 40 to 50 in good health and CMV-seronegative. CDR3 protein: CAWNWGPGQGGNEQFF. The CDR3 coding sequence is TGTGCCTGGAATTGGGGTCCGGGACAGGGCGGCAATGAGCAGTTCTTC.